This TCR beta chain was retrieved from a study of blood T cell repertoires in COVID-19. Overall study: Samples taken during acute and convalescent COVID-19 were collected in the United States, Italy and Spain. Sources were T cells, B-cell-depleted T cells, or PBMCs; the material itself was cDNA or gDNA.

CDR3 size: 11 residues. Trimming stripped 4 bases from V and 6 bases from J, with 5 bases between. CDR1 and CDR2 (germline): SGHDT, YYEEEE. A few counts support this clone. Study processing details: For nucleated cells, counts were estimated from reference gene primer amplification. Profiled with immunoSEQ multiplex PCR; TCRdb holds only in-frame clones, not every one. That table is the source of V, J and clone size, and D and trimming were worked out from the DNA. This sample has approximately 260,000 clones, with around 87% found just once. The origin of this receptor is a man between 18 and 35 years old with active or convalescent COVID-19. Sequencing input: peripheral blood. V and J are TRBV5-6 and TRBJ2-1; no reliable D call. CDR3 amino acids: CASSLFNEQFF. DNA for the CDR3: TGTGCCAGCAGCCTGTTCAATGAGCAGTTCTTC.